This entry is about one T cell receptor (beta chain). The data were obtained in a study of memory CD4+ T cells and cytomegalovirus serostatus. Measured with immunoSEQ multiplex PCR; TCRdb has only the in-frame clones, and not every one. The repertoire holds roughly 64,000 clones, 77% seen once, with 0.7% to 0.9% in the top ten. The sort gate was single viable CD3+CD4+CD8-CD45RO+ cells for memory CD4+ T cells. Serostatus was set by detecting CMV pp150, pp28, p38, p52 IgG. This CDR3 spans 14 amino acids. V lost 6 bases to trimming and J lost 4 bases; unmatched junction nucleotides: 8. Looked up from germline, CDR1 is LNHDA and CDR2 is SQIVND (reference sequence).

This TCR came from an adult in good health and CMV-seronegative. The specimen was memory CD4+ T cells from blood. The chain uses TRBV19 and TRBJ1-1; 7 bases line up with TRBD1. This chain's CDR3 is CASRTTGSRTEAFF. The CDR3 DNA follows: TGTGCCAGTAGGACGACAGGGTCTCGCACTGAAGCTTTCTTT.